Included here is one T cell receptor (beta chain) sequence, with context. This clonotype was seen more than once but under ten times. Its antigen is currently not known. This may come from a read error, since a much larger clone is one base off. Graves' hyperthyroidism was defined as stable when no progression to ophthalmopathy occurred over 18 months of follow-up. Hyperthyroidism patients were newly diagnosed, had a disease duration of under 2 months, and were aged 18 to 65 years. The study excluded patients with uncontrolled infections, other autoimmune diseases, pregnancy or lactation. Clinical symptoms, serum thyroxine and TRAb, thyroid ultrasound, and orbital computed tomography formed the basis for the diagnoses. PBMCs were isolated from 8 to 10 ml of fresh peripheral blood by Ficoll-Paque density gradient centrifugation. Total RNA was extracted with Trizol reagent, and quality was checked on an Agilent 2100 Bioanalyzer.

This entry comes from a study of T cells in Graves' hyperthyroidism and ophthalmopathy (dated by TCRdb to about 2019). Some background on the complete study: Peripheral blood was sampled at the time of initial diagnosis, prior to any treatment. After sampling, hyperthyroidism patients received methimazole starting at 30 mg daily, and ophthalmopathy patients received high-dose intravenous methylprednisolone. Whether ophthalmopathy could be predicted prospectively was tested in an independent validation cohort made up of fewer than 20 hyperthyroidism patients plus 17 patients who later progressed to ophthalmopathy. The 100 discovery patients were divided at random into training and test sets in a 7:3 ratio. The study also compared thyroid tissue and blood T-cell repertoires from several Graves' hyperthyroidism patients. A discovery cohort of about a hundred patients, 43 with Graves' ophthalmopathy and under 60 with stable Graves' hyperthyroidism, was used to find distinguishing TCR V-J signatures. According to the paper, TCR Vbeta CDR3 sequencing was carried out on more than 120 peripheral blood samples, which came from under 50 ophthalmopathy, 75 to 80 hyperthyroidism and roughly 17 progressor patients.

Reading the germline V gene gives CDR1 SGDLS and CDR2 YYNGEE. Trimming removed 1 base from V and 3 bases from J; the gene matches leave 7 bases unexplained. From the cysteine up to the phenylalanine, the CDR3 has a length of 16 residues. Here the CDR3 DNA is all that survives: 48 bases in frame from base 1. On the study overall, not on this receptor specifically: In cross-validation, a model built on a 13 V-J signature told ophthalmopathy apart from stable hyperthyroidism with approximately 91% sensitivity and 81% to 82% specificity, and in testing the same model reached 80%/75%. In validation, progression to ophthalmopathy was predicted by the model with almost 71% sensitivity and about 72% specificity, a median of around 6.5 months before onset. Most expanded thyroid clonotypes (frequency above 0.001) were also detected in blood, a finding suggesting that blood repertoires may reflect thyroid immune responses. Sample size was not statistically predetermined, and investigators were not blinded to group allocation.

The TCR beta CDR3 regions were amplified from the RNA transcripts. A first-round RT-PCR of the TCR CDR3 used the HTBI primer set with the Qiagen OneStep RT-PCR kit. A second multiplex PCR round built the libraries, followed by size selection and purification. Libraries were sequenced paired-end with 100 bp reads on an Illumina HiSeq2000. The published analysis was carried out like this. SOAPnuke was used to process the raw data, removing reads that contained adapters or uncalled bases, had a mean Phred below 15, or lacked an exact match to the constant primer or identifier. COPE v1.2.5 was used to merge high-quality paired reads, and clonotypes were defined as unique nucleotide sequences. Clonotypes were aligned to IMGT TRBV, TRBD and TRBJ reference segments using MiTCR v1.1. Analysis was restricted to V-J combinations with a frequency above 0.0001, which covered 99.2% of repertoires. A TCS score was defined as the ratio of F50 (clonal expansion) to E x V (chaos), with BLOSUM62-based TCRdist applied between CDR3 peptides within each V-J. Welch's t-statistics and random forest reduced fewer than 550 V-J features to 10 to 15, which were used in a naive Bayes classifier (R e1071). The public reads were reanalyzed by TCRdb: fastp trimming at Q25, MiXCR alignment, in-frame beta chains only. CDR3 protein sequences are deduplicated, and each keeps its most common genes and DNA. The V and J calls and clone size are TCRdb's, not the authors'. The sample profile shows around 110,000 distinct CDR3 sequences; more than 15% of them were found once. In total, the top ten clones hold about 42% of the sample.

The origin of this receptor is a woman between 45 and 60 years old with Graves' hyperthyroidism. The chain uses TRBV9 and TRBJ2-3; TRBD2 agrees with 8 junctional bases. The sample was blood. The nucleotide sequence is TGTGCCAGCAGCGTAATGGCGGGAGGAGAGACAGATACGCAGTATTTT. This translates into CASSVMAGGETDTQYF.